One sample yielded the 4 T cell receptor beta chains listed below, sequenced in a study of T cells in Graves' hyperthyroidism and ophthalmopathy. Amplification yielded TCR beta CDR3 regions, with RNA transcripts as the source. Using the HTBI primer set, a first-round RT-PCR was run on the TCR CDR3. Each CDR3 protein gets one entry after TCRdb re-called the multiplex PCR reads with MiXCR. This sample has about 250,000 distinct CDR3 sequences, with 13% to 15% found just once. The source material was blood. The receptors were gathered from a woman aged 45-65 years with Graves' hyperthyroidism that later progressed to Graves' ophthalmopathy.

This clonotype occurred many times. The CDR3 spells CASSSRLAGVLSTDTQYF. In nucleotides, the CDR3 is TGTGCCAGCAGCTCTAGACTAGCGGGGGTGCTGAGCACAGATACGCAGTATTTT. The chain is built from TRBV11-2 and TRBJ2-3; 12 bases line up with TRBD2. CDR1 and CDR2 from the germline V gene are SGHAT and FQNNGV. The CDR3 is made up of 18 amino acids. Trimming at V came to 4 bases and at J to 0 bases, leaving 8 bases not matched to a gene.

This clonotype occurred many times. The chain links TRBV7-3 to TRBJ2-7; 7 bases align to TRBD1. V trimming: 3 bases; J trimming: 4 bases; junction bases outside the gene matches: 9. Per the germline V gene, CDR1 is SGHTA and CDR2 is FQGTGA. This CDR3 spans 15 amino acids. CDR3 DNA: TGTGCCAGCAGCTTTGGGACAGCCAGTACGTACGAGCAGTACTTC. Protein product: CASSFGTASTYEQYF.

V and J are TRBV7-6 and TRBJ1-4; 10 nucleotides line up with TRBD1. This CDR3 is built from 14 residues. The V gene's germline CDR1 is SGHVS and CDR2 FNYEAQ. Trimming cost V 5 bases and J 6 bases; bases outside gene matches: 3. The CDR3 region is CASSEGTGDEKLFF. CDR3 bases: TGTGCCAGCAGCGAAGGGACAGGGGATGAAAAACTGTTTTTT.

The sample holds many counts of this clonotype. The DNA of the CDR3 is TGCGCCAGCAGCTGGACAGAAAATTATGGCTACACCTTC. This sequence encodes CASSWTENYGYTF. The rearrangement uses TRBV5-1 and TRBJ1-2; weak D call: TRBD1 (6 bases). V lost 3 bases, J lost 5 bases, and 11 bases lay in between. In germline, CDR1 is SGHRS, CDR2 YFSETQ. The CDR3 consists of 13 residues. Full variable domain (missing parts from reference TRBV5-1 and TRBJ1-2): KAGVTQTPRYLIKTRGQQVTLSCSPISGHRSVSWYQQTPGQGLQFLFEYFSETQRNKGNFPGRFSGRQFSNSRSEMNVSTLELGDSALYLCASSWTENYGYTFGSGTRLTVV.